The rows below give T cell receptor beta chains drawn from one sample of a study of post-analysis software for immune sequencing data. TCRdb called the PCR reads again in MiXCR, with one record for every CDR3 protein. The sample lists 150,000 or so distinct CDR3 sequences, under 40% occurring once. The sample here was blood, taken after autologous hematopoietic stem cell transplantation. These receptors all stem from a girl between 5 and 17 years old with multiple sclerosis. The CDR3 runs from the conserved cysteine through the conserved F or W. The order of the fields is V gene, J gene, clone size, D gene, CDR3 DNA, CDR3 protein. D genes are given only for firm matches. Clone size, where shown, is once, few, many, or a class for clones that have expanded.

>TRBV12-3/TRBV12-4|TRBJ1-1|.|TRBD1
TGTGCCAGCAGTTTACTTAACAGGGGGGCGGCTTTCTTT
CASSLLNRGAAFF
>TRBV7-2|TRBJ2-7|few|TRBD1
TGTGCCAGCAGCTTAGTGACAGGGGGGTTCTACCCTTGGGGCGAGCAGTACTTC
CASSLVTGGFYPWGEQYF
>TRBV13|TRBJ2-3|.|.
TGTGCCAGCAGCTTAGGGCTGACTTCTAGCACAGATACGCAGTATTTT
CASSLGLTSSTDTQYF
>TRBV7-2|TRBJ2-3|.|.
TGTGCCAGCAGCTCCTACGGGACTGGTAGCACAGATACGCAGTATTTT
CASSSYGTGSTDTQYF
>TRBV27|TRBJ2-3|.|.
TGTGCCAGCACTTCCGGGGGACCTATCCGGACAGATACGCAGTATTTT
CASTSGGPIRTDTQYF
>TRBV6-2/TRBV6-3|TRBJ2-1|.|TRBD2
TGTGCCAGCAGTTACTCGCCTAGCGGGAGGGCTGATGAGCAGTTCTTC
CASSYSPSGRADEQFF
>TRBV7-3|TRBJ2-7|.|.
TGTGCCAGCAGCTTATCGGCAGTCGGAGAGCAGTACTTC
CASSLSAVGEQYF
>TRBV7-2|TRBJ2-1|.|TRBD2
TGTGCCAGCAGCTTAGAGGGACTAGCGGGGGGGTGGAATGAGCAGTTCTTC
CASSLEGLAGGWNEQFF
>TRBV12-3/TRBV12-4|TRBJ1-4|.|TRBD1
TGTGCCAGCAGTTCCTCGGCCGGGACAGGGGTTGAAAAACTGTTTTTT
CASSSSAGTGVEKLFF
>TRBV5-1|TRBJ1-4|few|.
TGCGCCAGCAGCAGAGGACAGAATGAAAAACTGTTTTTT
CASSRGQNEKLFF
>TRBV3-1|TRBJ2-3|.|.
TGTGCCAGCAGCCAAACGCTCCATCCCAGCACAGATACGCAGTATTTT
CASSQTLHPSTDTQYF
>TRBV12-3/TRBV12-4|TRBJ2-7|many|.
TGTGCCAGCAGCCGGACAGAAGTCTCCTACGAGCAGTACTTC
CASSRTEVSYEQYF
>TRBV5-1|TRBJ2-2|many|TRBD1
TGCGCCAGCAGCTTGTCCGGGACAGGGATTCCCGGGGAGCTGTTTTTT
CASSLSGTGIPGELFF
>TRBV24-1|TRBJ2-1|.|.
TGTGCCACCAGTGATACCGGACCCAGGAATGAGCAGTTCTTC
CATSDTGPRNEQFF
>TRBV27|TRBJ2-3|.|.
TGTGCCAGCAGCAGGGAGGGGGTACAAACAGATACGCAGTATTTT
CASSREGVQTDTQYF
>TRBV12-1|TRBJ2-7|.|.
TGTGCCAGCAGCACCCCGGGACTAGCGGGAGGCTTTCCCTCCTACGAGCAGTACTTC
CASSTPGLAGGFPSYEQYF
>TRBV29-1|TRBJ2-1|few|.
TGCAGCCCCTTTTGGCGGCCGGAGGGGTCCTACAATGAGCAGTTCTTC
CSPFWRPEGSYNEQFF
>TRBV12-3/TRBV12-4|TRBJ1-1|.|.
TGTGCCAGCAGTCAAGACAGAGGCGCGGTAGCTTTCTTT
CASSQDRGAVAFF
>TRBV29-1|TRBJ1-2|many|.
TGCAGCGTTGAAGCGGGTACGGGGGGCGCAAATGGCTACACCTTC
CSVEAGTGGANGYTF
>TRBV29-1|TRBJ1-1|.|TRBD1
TGCAGCGTTGCCCGACAGGGCGACACTGAAGCTTTCTTT
CSVARQGDTEAFF
>TRBV4-2|TRBJ1-2|.|TRBD1
TGTGCCAGCAGCCTAAACGGACAGGGCTATGGCTACACCTTC
CASSLNGQGYGYTF
>TRBV9|TRBJ2-1|.|.
TGTGCCAGCAGCGAGACGGTCCTTCCCCTTTACAATGAGCAGTTCTTC
CASSETVLPLYNEQFF
>TRBV20-1|TRBJ1-5|.|.
TGCAGTGCTAGAGATGCAGGATGGGCTAGCAATCAGCCCCAGCATTTT
CSARDAGWASNQPQHF
>TRBV20-1|TRBJ2-7|.|TRBD2
TGCAGTGCCCAAATCGGGCTAGCGGGAAACGCCGAGCAGTACTTC
CSAQIGLAGNAEQYF
>TRBV29-1|TRBJ1-1|many|.
TGCAGCGTTGACACCCGGAGCCAAGAGAACACTGAAGCTTTCTTT
CSVDTRSQENTEAFF
>TRBV7-2|TRBJ2-7|.|.
TGTGCCAGCAGCGGACCTATGGGATTTTCGACGGTCCACGAGCAGTACTTC
CASSGPMGFSTVHEQYF
>TRBV5-1|TRBJ2-1|.|TRBD2
TGCGCCAGCAGCTTCGGACTAGCGGGAACAAACTACAATGAGCAGTTCTTC
CASSFGLAGTNYNEQFF